Given below is one TCR beta chain in context. The entry originates in a study of blood T cell repertoires in COVID-19. The repertoire was sequenced with immunoSEQ multiplex PCR; TCRdb's copy has only in-frame clones and lacks some. The repertoire consists of approximately 240,000 clones, with around 81% occurring once and the leading ten covering 2.3%. Germline V gene sequence: CDR1 MNHNY, CDR2 SVGAGI (reference sequence). V was clipped by 0 bases and J by 1 base, with 6 bases between them. There are 14 residues in the CDR3. The sample comprised peripheral blood. The genes are TRBV6-6 and TRBJ1-1; unclear D gene. The TCR originated in a woman aged 55-75 years with acute or convalescent COVID-19. The CDR3 sequence is CASSYSTQNTEAFF. The CDR3 nucleotides read TGTGCCAGCAGTTACTCGACACAGAACACTGAAGCTTTCTTT.